The T cell receptor beta chain described here comes from a study of blood T cell repertoires in COVID-19. Study-level background: Acute and convalescent COVID-19 specimens originated in the United States, Italy and Spain. The analysed material was cDNA or gDNA that came from T cells, B-cell-depleted T cells, or PBMCs.

The V gene lost 7 bases and the J gene lost 5 bases, with 21 bases spanning the gap. CDR1 and CDR2 (germline): SGDLS, YYNGEE. The CDR3 contains 16 residues. Only in-frame clones appear in the TCRdb table, and some are missing; sequencing was by immunoSEQ multiplex PCR. The sample includes under 250,000 clones, 65% to 85% of them seen just once. The chain joins TRBV9 to TRBJ2-2; a possible D gene is TRBD1 (6 bases). The sequencing sample was made of peripheral blood. This clonotype was sampled from a human donor in a cohort sampled during active COVID-19. DNA for the CDR3: TGTGCCAGCGTAACCGCTGGGGGCGAGGAGACCGGGGAGCTGTTTTTT. Protein: CASVTAGGEETGELFF.